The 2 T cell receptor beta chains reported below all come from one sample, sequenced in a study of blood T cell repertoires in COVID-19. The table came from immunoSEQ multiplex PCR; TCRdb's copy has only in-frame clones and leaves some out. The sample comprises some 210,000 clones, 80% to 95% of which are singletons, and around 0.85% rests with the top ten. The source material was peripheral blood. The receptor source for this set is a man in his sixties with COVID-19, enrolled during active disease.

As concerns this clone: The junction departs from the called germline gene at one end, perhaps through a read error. Here the CDR3 reads CASSLDARAREQYF. The DNA for the CDR3 is TGTGCTAGCAGCTTAGACGCCAGGGCACGCGAGCAGTACTTC. The gene calls are TRBV7-7 and TRBJ2-7; a weak D match, TRBD1 (5 bases). The CDR3 extends over 14 amino acids. The germline gives CDR1 SSHAT, CDR2 FNYEAQ (reference sequence). The whole variable domain, remainder taken from reference TRBV7-7 and TRBJ2-7, is GAGVSQSPRYKVTKRGQDVTLRCDPISSHATLYWYQQALGQGPEFLTYFNYEAQPDKSGLPSDRFSAERPEGSISTLTIQRTEQRDSAMYRCASSLDARAREQYFGPGTRLTVT.

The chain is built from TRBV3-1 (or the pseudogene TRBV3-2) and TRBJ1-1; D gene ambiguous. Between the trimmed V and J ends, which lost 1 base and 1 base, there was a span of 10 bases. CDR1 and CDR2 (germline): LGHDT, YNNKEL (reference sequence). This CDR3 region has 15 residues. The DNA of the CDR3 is TGTGCCAGCAGCCAAGGCGATATTGGGAACACTGAAGCTTTCTTT. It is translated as CASSQGDIGNTEAFF.